This entry concerns a single T cell receptor (beta chain). The antigen is not known. The data were obtained in a study of cytomegalovirus exposure and HLA in healthy donors. Whole-study results and caveats: Presence/absence analyses assumed roughly uniform sequencing depth across donors, which may not hold. Across donors, most TCRs were seen rarely, yet some public ones were widespread.

Healthy bone marrow donors made up the cohort. There are 14 residues in the CDR3. CDR1 and CDR2 from the germline V gene are SEHNR and FQNEAQ (reference sequence). With 9 bases clipped from V and 5 bases from J, the junction kept 12 bases outside the gene matches. PCR primers comprised 60 Vbeta and 13 Jbeta primers. In the authors' methods: An analysis performed later counted 60 million to 90 million unique TCR beta chains (roughly 11 million of them shared). This table comes from immunoSEQ multiplex PCR, and its TCRdb copy is limited to in-frame clones, with some not included. The V and J calls and clone size come from that table; D and trimming were worked out from the DNA. Found here are over 140,000 clones, approximately 84% of them singletons; the top ten hold about 1.5%.

Sample: PBMCs. The sequence was obtained from a young man in good health and CMV-seropositive. The rearrangement uses TRBV7-9 and TRBJ2-7; TRBD2 matches 8 bases. CDR3 amino acids: CASGGSGSINEQYF. CDR3 in DNA: TGTGCCAGTGGGGGAAGCGGGAGTATCAACGAGCAGTACTTC. The whole variable domain, remainder taken from reference TRBV7-9 and TRBJ2-7, is DTGVSQNPRHKITKRGQNVTFRCDPISEHNRLYWYRQTLGQGPEFLTYFQNEAQLEKSRLLSDRFSAERPKGSFSTLEIQRTEQGDSAMYLCASGGSGSINEQYFGPGTRLTVT.